One sample yielded the 10 T cell receptor beta chains listed below, sequenced in a study of cytomegalovirus exposure and HLA in healthy donors. Amplification used 60 Vbeta primers and 13 Jbeta primers. Some clones are missing from TCRdb's copy, which holds only in-frame ones; the method was immunoSEQ multiplex PCR. This sample carries more than 95,000 clones, 70% to 80% of them seen once, and the ten largest clones take around 4%. Source material: PBMCs. The receptors were sampled from a man between 35 and 55 years old in good health and CMV-seropositive.

The sample holds a few counts of this clone. V usage is TRBV6-5 and J usage is TRBJ2-2; the D gene is possibly TRBD1 (6 bases). The CDR3 totals 15 residues. The V end lost 5 bases, the J end lost 3 bases, and 13 bases lay between the germline ends. Germline V CDR1 and CDR2: MNHEY, SVGAGI. The CDR3 reads CASSPRQVDTGELFF. CDR3 nucleotide sequence: TGTGCCAGCAGTCCCCGACAGGTAGACACCGGGGAGCTGTTTTTT.

The gene calls are TRBV27 and TRBJ2-2, with D possibly TRBD2 on 6 matching bases. The V end was cut by 8 bases, the J end by 1 base, with 11 bases between. Germline V gives CDR1 MNHEY, CDR2 SMNVEV (reference sequence). The CDR3 has 14 residues. CDR3: CASGGLLNTGELFF. Written as DNA, the CDR3 is TGTGCCAGCGGGGGACTCCTGAACACCGGGGAGCTGTTTTTT.

The rearrangement joins TRBV5-4 to TRBJ2-7, with a weak D call TRBD2 (6 bases). The CDR3 totals 14 residues. V was shortened by 4 bases and J by 3 bases, with 14 bases between the two germline ends. CDR1 and CDR2 from the germline V gene are SGHNT and YYREEE (reference sequence). In nucleotides, the CDR3 is TGTGCCAGCAGCGACCCGGGGCGGGGCTACGAGCAGTACTTC. As protein: CASSDPGRGYEQYF.

The V call is TRBV9, the J call TRBJ1-6; 11 bases align to TRBD1. The V and J ends lost 3 bases and 7 bases, in that order; junction bases with no gene match: 6. The germline CDR1 and CDR2 sequences are SGDLS and YYNGEE. The CDR3 runs 16 residues. CDR3 DNA sequence: TGTGCCAGCAGCGCGACCGGACAGGGGGCGAATTCACCCCTCCACTTT. Its protein is CASSATGQGANSPLHF.

This clone was seen once. The CDR3 DNA sequence: TGCGCCAGCAGCTTGTGGGGGGGGGACGCAACTAATGAAAAACTGTTTTTT. It translates to CASSLWGGDATNEKLFF. This sequence joins TRBV5-1 and TRBJ1-4; a possible D gene is TRBD1 (5 bases). Germline V gene lookup returns CDR1 SGHRS and CDR2 YFSETQ. The V end lost 1 base, the J end lost 0 bases, and 13 bases lay between the germline ends. This CDR3 region has 17 residues.

The V gene is TRBV6-1, the J gene TRBJ1-5; TRBD1 matches at 7 bases. This CDR3 contains 14 residues. CDR1 is MNHNS, CDR2 SASEGT, per germline. The V and J ends lost 8 bases and 3 bases, in that order; junction bases with no gene match: 7. The CDR3 DNA reads as TGTGCCAGCCTCGGGACAGCCTTCAATCAGCCCCAGCATTTT. Encoded protein: CASLGTAFNQPQHF.

The chain recombines TRBV30 with TRBJ1-5; 10 nucleotides align to TRBD1. V shed 5 bases and J 6 bases; nucleotides not matched to a gene: 4. Per the germline V gene, CDR1 is GTSNPN and CDR2 is SVGIG (reference sequence). The CDR3 consists of 13 residues. CDR3 region: CAWGTGDFQPQHF. The CDR3 DNA reads TGTGCCTGGGGGACAGGGGATTTTCAGCCCCAGCATTTT.

The chain joins TRBV25-1 to TRBJ2-5, with D perhaps TRBD2 (7 bases). V was pared by 2 bases and J by 0 bases, with 16 bases between. The CDR3 is 17 amino acids. Germline CDR1 MGHDK, CDR2 SYGVNS. The chain's CDR3 is CASSEPPTGGYQETQYF. CDR3 nucleotides: TGTGCCAGCAGTGAACCCCCGACGGGGGGCTACCAAGAGACCCAGTACTTC.

This sequence joins TRBV5-6 and TRBJ2-3; perhaps TRBD2 as D (6 bases). Per germline, CDR1 SGHDT and CDR2 YYEEEE. Trimming removed 5 bases at V and 1 base at J, with 17 bases between. CDR3 size: 16 residues. The CDR3 spells CASRDSGGGGTDTQYF. CDR3 DNA sequence: TGTGCCAGCAGAGATTCCGGGGGAGGTGGCACAGATACGCAGTATTTT.

In nucleotides, the CDR3 is TGTGCCAGCAGAAAGGGAGTCACAGATACGCAGTATTTT. Translated, it gives CASRKGVTDTQYF. V gene TRBV27 combines with J gene TRBJ2-3; D is perhaps TRBD2 (5 bases). Germline CDR1 MNHEY, CDR2 SMNVEV (reference sequence). CDR3 length: 13 residues. The ends were cut back, 6 bases at V and 2 bases at J, with 9 bases in the middle.